Following are 6 T cell receptor beta chains from one sample sequenced in a study of OX40 agonist ivuxolimab in advanced cancers. Here immunoSEQ multiplex PCR was the method, and the copy in TCRdb shows in-frame clones only, minus some. The sample carries approximately 61,000 clones, nearly 90% recorded once. The input for sequencing was CD4+ or CD8+ T cells sorted from blood, taken in a trial of the OX40 agonist ivuxolimab. All receptors come from an adult with an advanced solid tumor such as melanoma, head and neck, liver or kidney cancer.

The gene calls are TRBV30 and TRBJ1-5, with TRBD1 matching 7 bases. The V gene end was trimmed by 2 bases and the J gene end by 6 bases; junction bases not matched to a gene: 10. Germline V gives CDR1 GTSNPN, CDR2 SVGIG (reference sequence). The CDR3 is made up of 15 amino acids. The CDR3 DNA follows: TGTGCCTGGAGTCTGAATACAGGGGTGGGTCAGCCCCAGCATTTT. This codes for CAWSLNTGVGQPQHF.

The genes are TRBV27 and TRBJ2-7; 10 bases map to TRBD2. Per germline, CDR1 MNHEY and CDR2 SMNVEV (reference sequence). V was clipped by 2 bases and J by 3 bases; unmatched bases: 10. The CDR3 is 17 amino acids. DNA for the CDR3: TGTGCCAGCAGTTTAAAGGTAGCGGGAGGTCCGGGCTACGAGCAGTACTTC. This encodes CASSLKVAGGPGYEQYF.

CDR3 nucleotides: TGCGCCAGCAGCCAACAGGGGGGCTCCTACGAGCAGTACTTC. It codes for CASSQQGGSYEQYF. The chain joins TRBV4-3 to TRBJ2-7; D might be TRBD1 (7 bases). Trimming removed 2 bases from V and 0 bases from J, with 8 bases in between. Germline assignment: CDR1 LGHNA and CDR2 YSLEER. The CDR3 loop spans 14 amino acids.

The V and J genes are TRBV10-2 and TRBJ1-2; TRBD1 matches at 7 bases. V shed 4 bases and J 4 bases; nucleotides not matched to a gene: 6. The CDR3 runs to 14 residues. Germline lookup yields CDR1 WSHSY and CDR2 SAAADI. DNA of the CDR3: TGCGCCAGCAGTGGGAGGACAGGAGGCTATGGCTACACCTTC. This encodes CASSGRTGGYGYTF.

The J gene is TRBJ1-1, the V gene TRBV30; D remains unclear. Looked up from germline, CDR1 is GTSNPN and CDR2 is SVGIG (reference sequence). The CDR3 has 9 residues. V was cut by 8 bases and J by 10 bases, with 11 bases left in between. In DNA form, the CDR3 reads TGTGCCGGAGGCAGAGGAGCTTTCTTT. This gives the protein CAGGRGAFF.

This sequence joins TRBV6-5 and TRBJ2-1; tentatively, D is TRBD1 or TRBD2 (5 bases each). The CDR3 has 12 amino acids. Germline assignment: CDR1 MNHEY and CDR2 SVGAGI. Trimming took 4 bases from V and 15 from J, leaving 16 bases between them. The CDR3 sequence is CASSSQRTPWFF. The CDR3 DNA follows: TGTGCCAGCAGTTCCCAGCGGACACCCTGGTTCTTC.